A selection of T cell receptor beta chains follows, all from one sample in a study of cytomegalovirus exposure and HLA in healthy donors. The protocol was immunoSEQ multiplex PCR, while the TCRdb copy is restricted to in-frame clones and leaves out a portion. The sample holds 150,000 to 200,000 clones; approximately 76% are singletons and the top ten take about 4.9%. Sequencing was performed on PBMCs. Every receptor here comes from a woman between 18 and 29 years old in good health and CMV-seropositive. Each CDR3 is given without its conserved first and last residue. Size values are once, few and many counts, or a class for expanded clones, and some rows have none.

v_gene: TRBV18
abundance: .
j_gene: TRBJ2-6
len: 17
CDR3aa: ASSSAWRTESSGANVLT

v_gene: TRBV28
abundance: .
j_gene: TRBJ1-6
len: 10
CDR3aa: ASSLQGGTLH

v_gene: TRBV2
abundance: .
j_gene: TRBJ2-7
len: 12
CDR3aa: ASSSTSKPYEQY

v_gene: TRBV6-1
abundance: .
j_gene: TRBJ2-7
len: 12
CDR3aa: ASSEGWGVGEQY

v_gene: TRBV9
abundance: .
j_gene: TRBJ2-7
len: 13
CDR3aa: ASSGRSGRFYEQY

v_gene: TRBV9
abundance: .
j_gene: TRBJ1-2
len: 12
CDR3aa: ASSVDAGNYGYT

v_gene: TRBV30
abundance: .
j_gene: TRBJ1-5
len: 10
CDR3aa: AWSVYGQPQH

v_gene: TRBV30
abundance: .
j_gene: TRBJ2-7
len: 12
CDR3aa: AWSSGQGAYEQY

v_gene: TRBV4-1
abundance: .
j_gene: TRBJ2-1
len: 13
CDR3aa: ASTASGGTNNEQF

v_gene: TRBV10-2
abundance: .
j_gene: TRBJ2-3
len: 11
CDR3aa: ASKEGSTDTQY

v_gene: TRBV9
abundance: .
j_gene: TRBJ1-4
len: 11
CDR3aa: ASSPFPDEKLF

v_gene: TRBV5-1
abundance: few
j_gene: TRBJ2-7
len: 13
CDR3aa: ASSHETPQGSEQY

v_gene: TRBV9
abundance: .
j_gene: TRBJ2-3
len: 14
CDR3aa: ASSRSGQGAPDTQY

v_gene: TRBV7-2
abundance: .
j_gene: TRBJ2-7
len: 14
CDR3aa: ASSLGLAGGLYEQY

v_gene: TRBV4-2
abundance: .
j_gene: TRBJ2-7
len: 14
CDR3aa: ASSQDQNTPSDEQY

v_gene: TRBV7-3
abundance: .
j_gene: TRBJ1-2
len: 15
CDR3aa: ASSLKPGTGGYYGYT

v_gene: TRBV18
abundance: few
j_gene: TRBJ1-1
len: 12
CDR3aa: ASSVDRVNTEAF

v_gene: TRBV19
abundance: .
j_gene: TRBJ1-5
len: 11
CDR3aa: ASTQESNQPQH

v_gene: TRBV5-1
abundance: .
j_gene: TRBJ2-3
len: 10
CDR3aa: ASSRTGDTQY

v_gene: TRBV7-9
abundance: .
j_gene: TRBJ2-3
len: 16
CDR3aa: ASFPLVRTVVSTDTQY

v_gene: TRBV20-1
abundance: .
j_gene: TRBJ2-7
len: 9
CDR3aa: SPSQGDEQY

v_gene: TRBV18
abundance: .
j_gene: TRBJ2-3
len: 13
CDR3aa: ASSQGLPGTDTQY

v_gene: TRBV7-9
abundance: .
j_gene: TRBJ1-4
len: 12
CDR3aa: ASSLTATNEKLF

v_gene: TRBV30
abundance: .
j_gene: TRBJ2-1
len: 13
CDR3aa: AWSDFYSSYNEQF

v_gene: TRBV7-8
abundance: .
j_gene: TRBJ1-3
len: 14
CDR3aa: ASSLVAQVAGNTIY

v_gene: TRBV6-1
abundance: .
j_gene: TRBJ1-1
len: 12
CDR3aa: ASSEDPAVTEAF

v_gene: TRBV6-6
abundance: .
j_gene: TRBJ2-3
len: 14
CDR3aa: ASSYASGGPGDTQY

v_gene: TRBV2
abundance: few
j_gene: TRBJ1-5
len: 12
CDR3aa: ASSEYSSNQPQH

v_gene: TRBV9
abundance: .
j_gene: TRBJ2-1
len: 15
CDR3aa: ASSVRWRGLNSNEQF

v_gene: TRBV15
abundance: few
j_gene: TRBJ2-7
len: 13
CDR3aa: ATSRYETGVSEQY

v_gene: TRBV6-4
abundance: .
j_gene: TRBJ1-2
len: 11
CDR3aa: ASSAEQGTGYT

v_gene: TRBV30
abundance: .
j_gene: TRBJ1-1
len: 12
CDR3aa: AWTPGQGGTEAF

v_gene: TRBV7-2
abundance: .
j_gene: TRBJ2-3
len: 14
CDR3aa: ASSFRTSGGADTQY

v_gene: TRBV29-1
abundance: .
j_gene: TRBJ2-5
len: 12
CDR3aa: SANTGRGGETQY

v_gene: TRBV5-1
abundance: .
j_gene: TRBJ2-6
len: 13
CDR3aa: ASRVRGGGANVLT

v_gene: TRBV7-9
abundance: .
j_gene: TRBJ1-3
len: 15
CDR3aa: SSSARGRGISGNTIY

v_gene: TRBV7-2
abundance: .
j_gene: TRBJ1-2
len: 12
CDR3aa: ASSLTGETVGYT